Listed below are T cell receptor beta chains from one sample, sequenced in a study of shared clonotypes between healthy human individuals. Clones were sequenced by immunoSEQ multiplex PCR, and TCRdb holds only the in-frame ones, with some missing. The sample consists of some 1.1 million clones, approximately 75% of them appearing once. Sequenced material: memory CD4+ T cells from PBMCs. The receptor set was obtained from a man aged 18 to 30 in good health. Some clones in this sample may be carry-over from other donors' samples. The CDR3 runs from the conserved cysteine through the conserved F or W. Fields, in order: D gene, J gene, clone size, V gene, CDR3 DNA, CDR3 protein. A D gene is named only where the DNA matches it firmly. Part of the rows lack a size; the others show once, few, many or a class for expanded clones.

-,TRBJ1-1,-,TRBV9,TGTGCCAGCAGCGCCAGGACAAGTTACACTGAAGCTTTCTTT,CASSARTSYTEAFF
TRBD2,TRBJ2-3,-,TRBV5-1,TGCGCCAGCAGCTTGGCAGCCCTAGCGGCGACAGATACGCAGTATTTT,CASSLAALAATDTQYF
-,TRBJ2-5,-,TRBV7-3,TGTGCCAGCAGCTTAAGCCAAGCCCAAGAGACCCAGTACTTC,CASSLSQAQETQYF
-,TRBJ1-5,-,TRBV27,TGTGCCAGCCGTCCCAGGACAGTCGAAGATCAGCCCCAGCATTTT,CASRPRTVEDQPQHF
-,TRBJ1-2,-,TRBV15,TGTGCCACCAGCAGAGCAGGGTACTATGGCTACACCTTC,CATSRAGYYGYTF
-,TRBJ2-1,-,TRBV27,TGTGCCAGCAGTTTCACCTCCTACAATGAGCAGTTCTTC,CASSFTSYNEQFF
-,TRBJ2-1,-,TRBV10-3,TGTGCCATCAGTGCCGCCGGCAATGAGCAGTTCTTC,CAISAAGNEQFF
-,TRBJ2-7,-,TRBV19,TGTGCCAGTAGAGAGGGTTTCGAGCAGTACTTC,CASREGFEQYF
-,TRBJ1-2,-,TRBV11-2,TGTCTTTTAGGGGGGGCCGATGGCTACACCTTC,CLLGGADGYTF
-,TRBJ2-7,once,TRBV9,TGTGCCAGCAGCGTAGCGGGACTTCCCTACGGGGAGCAGTACTTC,CASSVAGLPYGEQYF
TRBD2,TRBJ2-5,-,TRBV27,TGTGCCAGCAGTTTTGGTAGCGGGAGGGCAGGGGAGACCCAGTACTTC,CASSFGSGRAGETQYF
TRBD1,TRBJ2-5,-,TRBV7-2,TGTGCCAGCAGCTTACTTGGGACAGGGGGCGAGGAGACCCAGTACTTC,CASSLLGTGGEETQYF